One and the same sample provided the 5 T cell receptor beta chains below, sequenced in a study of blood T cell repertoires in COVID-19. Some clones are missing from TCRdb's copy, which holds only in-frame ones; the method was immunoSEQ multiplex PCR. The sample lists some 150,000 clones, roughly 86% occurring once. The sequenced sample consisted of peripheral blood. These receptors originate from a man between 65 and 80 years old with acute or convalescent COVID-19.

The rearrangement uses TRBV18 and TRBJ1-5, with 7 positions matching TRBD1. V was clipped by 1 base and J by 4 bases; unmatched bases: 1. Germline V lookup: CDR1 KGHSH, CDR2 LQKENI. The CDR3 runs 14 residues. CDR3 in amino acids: CASSPQGANQPQHF. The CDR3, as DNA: TGTGCCAGCTCACCACAGGGGGCGAATCAGCCCCAGCATTTT.

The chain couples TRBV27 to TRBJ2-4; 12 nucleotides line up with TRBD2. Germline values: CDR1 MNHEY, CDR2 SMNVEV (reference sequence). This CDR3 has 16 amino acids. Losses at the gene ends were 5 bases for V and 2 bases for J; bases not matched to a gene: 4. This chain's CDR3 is CASSLGLAGPKNIQYF. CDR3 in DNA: TGTGCCAGCAGTCTCGGACTAGCGGGACCCAAAAACATTCAGTACTTC.

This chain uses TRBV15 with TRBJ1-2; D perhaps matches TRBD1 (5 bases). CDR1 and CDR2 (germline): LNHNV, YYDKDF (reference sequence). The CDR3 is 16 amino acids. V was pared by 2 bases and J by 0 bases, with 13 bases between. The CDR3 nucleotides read TGTGCCACCAGCAGACCTGGGGCCGAAGCTAACTATGGCTACACCTTC. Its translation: CATSRPGAEANYGYTF.

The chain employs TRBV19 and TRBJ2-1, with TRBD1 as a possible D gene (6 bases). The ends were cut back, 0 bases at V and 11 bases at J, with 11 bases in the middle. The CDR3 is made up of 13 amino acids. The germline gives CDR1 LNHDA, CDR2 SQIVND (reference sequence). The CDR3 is CASSIDARGKQFF. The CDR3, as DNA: TGTGCCAGTAGTATAGATGCCAGGGGTAAGCAGTTCTTC.

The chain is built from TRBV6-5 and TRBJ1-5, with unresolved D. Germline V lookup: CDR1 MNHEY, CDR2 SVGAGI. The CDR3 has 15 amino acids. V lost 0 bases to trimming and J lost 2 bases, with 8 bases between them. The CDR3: CASSYSSMGNQPQHF. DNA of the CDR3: TGTGCCAGCAGTTACTCGAGTATGGGCAATCAGCCCCAGCATTTT.